This section outlines one TCR beta chain sequence together with its context. Its antigen is currently unknown. The junction does not match germline at one end; this may be a read error. TCRdb re-derived calls from the PCR reads in MiXCR, one entry per CDR3 protein. Of about 100,000 distinct CDR3 sequences detected, 36% appear once; the ten largest clones hold approximately 3.8%. This record comes from a study of molecular identifiers for immune sequencing clone quantification. Regarding the study as a whole: Whereas naive cells kept under 1% of molecules in clones above 20 RNA copies, such clones held over 97% in effectors.

The CDR3 sequence is 17 residues long. Germline V CDR1 and CDR2: SEHNR, FQNEAQ (reference sequence). This TCR was sampled from a human donor in good health. Some libraries in this study had Jurkat cell RNA spiked in. The rearrangement joins TRBV7-9 to TRBJ2-6; D perhaps matches TRBD1 (6 bases). The specimen sequenced was naive CD8+ T cells from blood, with Jurkat cell RNA spiked in. Noted subset: FACS-sorted CD8+CD4-CCR7+CD45RA+ naive T cells. The CDR3 sequence: CASSILDRSSGASVLTF. The CDR3 DNA sequence: TGTGCCAGCAGCATACTCGACAGGAGCTCTGGGGCCAGCGTCCTGACTTTC.